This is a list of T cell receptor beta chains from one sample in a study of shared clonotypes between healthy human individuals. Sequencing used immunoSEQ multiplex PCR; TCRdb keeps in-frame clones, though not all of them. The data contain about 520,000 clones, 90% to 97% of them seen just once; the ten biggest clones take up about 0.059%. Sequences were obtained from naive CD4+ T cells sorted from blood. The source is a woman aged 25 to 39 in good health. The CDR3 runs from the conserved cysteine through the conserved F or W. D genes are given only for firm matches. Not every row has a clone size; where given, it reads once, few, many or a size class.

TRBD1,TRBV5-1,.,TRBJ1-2,TGCGCCAGCTTCATTGCCGGGACAGGGTACAGCGGCTACACCTTC,CASFIAGTGYSGYTF
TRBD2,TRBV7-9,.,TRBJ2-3,TGTGCCAGCAGCTTATCGGCTAGCGGGAGAAAAGCTAGCACAGATACGCAGTATTTT,CASSLSASGRKASTDTQYF
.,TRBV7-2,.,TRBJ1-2,TGTGCCAGCAGCTTAGATAGGGGGTCCCCCGATGGCTACACCTTC,CASSLDRGSPDGYTF
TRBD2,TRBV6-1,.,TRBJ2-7,TGTGCCAGCAGTGACGGTGGGACTAGCGGTAAGCTTGCCTACGAGCAGTACTTC,CASSDGGTSGKLAYEQYF
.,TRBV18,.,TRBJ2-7,TGTGCCAGCTCACCACAAGGGGCATTAAACGAGCAGTACTTC,CASSPQGALNEQYF
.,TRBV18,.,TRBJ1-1,TGTGCCAGCTCACCGTTTCATAGGGGGGACACTGAAGCTTTCTTT,CASSPFHRGDTEAFF
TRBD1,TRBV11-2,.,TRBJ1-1,TGTGCCAGCAGCACCCTAGCGGGACAGCGGAACACTGAAGCTTTCTTT,CASSTLAGQRNTEAFF
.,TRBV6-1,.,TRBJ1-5,TGTGCCAGCAGTGATTCTGGGATGCAGCCCCAGCATTTT,CASSDSGMQPQHF
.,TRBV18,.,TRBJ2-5,TGTGCCAGCTCAAATAAAGAGACCCAGTACTTC,CASSNKETQYF
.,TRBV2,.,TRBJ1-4,TGTGCCAGCAGGAAACGGACAGCTAATGAAAAACTGTTTTTT,CASRKRTANEKLFF
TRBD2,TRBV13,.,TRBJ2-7,TGTGCCAGCAGCTGCCGTGAGCGGGAGTTCTACGAGCAGTACTTC,CASSCREREFYEQYF
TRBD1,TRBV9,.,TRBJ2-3,TGTGCCAGCAGCGTAGGGGTCGGTGACAGGGGCCGGGATACGCAGTATTTT,CASSVGVGDRGRDTQYF
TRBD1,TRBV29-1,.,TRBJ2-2,TGCAGCGGTACAGGGGATCAGACCGGGGAGCTGTTTTTT,CSGTGDQTGELFF
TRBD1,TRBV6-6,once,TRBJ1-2,TGTGCCAGCAGCGCAGACAACAGGGGTGGCTACACCTTC,CASSADNRGGYTF
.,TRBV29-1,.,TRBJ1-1,TGCAGCGTGAAGGGGGAAGGGACTGAAGCTTTCTTT,CSVKGEGTEAFF
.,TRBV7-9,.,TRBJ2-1,TGTGCCAGCAGCTTACTTCTAGCGCTATACAATGAGCAGTTCTTC,CASSLLLALYNEQFF
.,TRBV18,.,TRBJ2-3,TGTGCCAGCTCACCGCGCTCTAGTACCACAGATACGCAGTATTTT,CASSPRSSTTDTQYF
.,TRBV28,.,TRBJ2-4,TGTGCCAGCAGCAGTCCCCTGGTCAGAAACATTCAGTACTTC,CASSSPLVRNIQYF
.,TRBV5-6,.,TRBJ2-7,TGTGCCAGCAGCGCGGACAACTCCTACGAGCAGTACTTC,CASSADNSYEQYF
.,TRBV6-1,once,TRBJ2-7,TGTGCCAGCAGTGAAGCAGCCCAGGGTAACTACGAGCAGTACTTC,CASSEAAQGNYEQYF
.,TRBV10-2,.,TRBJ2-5,TGCGCCAGCAGGCGGGCGGAGACCCAGTACTTC,CASRRAETQYF
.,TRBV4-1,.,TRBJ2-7,TGCGCCAGCAGCCTAGGGACCCTGGAGGAGCAGTACTTC,CASSLGTLEEQYF
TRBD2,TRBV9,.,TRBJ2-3,TGTGCCAGCAGCGGACTAGCGGGAGAACAAGATACGCAGTATTTT,CASSGLAGEQDTQYF
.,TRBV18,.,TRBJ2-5,TGTGCCAGCTCCTCGGGGGAACGACAGACCCAGTACTTC,CASSSGERQTQYF
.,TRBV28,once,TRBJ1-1,TGTGCCAGCAGGACGCAGGGTGAAGCTTTCTTT,CASRTQGEAFF
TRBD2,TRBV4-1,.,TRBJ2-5,TGCGCCAGCAGCCGACTAGCGGGAGTTATTAGGGAGACCCAGTACTTC,CASSRLAGVIRETQYF
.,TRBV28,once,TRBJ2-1,TGTGCCACCTTACGTGATAGCGGCTCGAAACAGTTCTTC,CATLRDSGSKQFF
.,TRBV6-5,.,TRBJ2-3,TGTGCCAGCAGTTTACTAGCAGGCCCAGATACGCAGTATTTT,CASSLLAGPDTQYF
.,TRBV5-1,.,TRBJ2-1,TGCGCCAGCAGTTTGGGGACCCAAACCTACAATGAGCAGTTCTTC,CASSLGTQTYNEQFF
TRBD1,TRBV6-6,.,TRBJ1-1,TGTGCCAGCAGTTTACAGGGGGCGCAATTCACTGAAGCTTTCTTT,CASSLQGAQFTEAFF
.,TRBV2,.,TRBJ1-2,TGTGCCAGCAGAGTCGTTCAGATCGACTATGGCTACACCTTC,CASRVVQIDYGYTF
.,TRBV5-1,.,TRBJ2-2,TGCGCCAGCAGCTTGTGGGCAGACACCGGGGAGCTGTTTTTT,CASSLWADTGELFF
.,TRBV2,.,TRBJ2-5,TGTGCCAGCAGTGCGGGACTTGGGAGTCTGGAGACCCAGTACTTC,CASSAGLGSLETQYF
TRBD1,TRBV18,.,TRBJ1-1,TGTGCCAGCGGACAGGGGGAGAACACTGAAGCTTTCTTT,CASGQGENTEAFF
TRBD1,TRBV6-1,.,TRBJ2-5,TGTGCCAGCAGTGGCGGACAGGGGGTCGGGGAGACCCAGTACTTC,CASSGGQGVGETQYF
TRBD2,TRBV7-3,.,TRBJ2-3,TGTGCCAGCAGCTTAACCCGACTAGCTAACAACACAGATACGCAGTATTTT,CASSLTRLANNTDTQYF
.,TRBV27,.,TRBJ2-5,TGTGCCAGCAGGATCTCCGGGAGACAGGAACAGTACTTC,CASRISGRQEQYF
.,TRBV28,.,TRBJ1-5,TGTGCCAGCAGTCCCTTGGGTAGGCCCCAGCATTTT,CASSPLGRPQHF
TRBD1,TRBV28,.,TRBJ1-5,TGTGCCAGCAGTCCCAGACAGGGACAGCCCCAGCATTTT,CASSPRQGQPQHF
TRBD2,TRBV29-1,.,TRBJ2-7,TGCAGCGTTGGGCCCCTGGGGGGGGACGAGCAGTACTTC,CSVGPLGGDEQYF
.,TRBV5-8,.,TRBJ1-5,TGTGCCAGCAGCTTCGCCCAGGCCATCATTAATCAGCCCCAGCATTTT,CASSFAQAIINQPQHF
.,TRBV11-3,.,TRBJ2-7,TGTGCCAGCAGCTTTGTTGACTTGTTAACCTACGAGCAGTACTTC,CASSFVDLLTYEQYF
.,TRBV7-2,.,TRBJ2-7,TGTGCCAGCAGCAAAGTCCGGGACAACTCCTACGAGCAGTACTTC,CASSKVRDNSYEQYF
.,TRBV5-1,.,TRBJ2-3,TGCGCCAGCAGCTTGGCGCGAACAGATACGCAGTATTTT,CASSLARTDTQYF
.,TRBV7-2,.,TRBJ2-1,TGTGCCAGCAGCTTAGGCCAGGGAGGCCAGGTTGAGCAGTTCTTC,CASSLGQGGQVEQFF
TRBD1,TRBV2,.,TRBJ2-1,TGTGCCAGCAGTGAAAAGGGACAGGGTTACAATGAGCAGTTCTTC,CASSEKGQGYNEQFF
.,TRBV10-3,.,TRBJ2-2,TGTGCCATCAGCCCAGGGGAAGACACCGGGGAGCTGTTTTTT,CAISPGEDTGELFF
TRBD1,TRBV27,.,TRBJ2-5,TGTGCCAGCAGTTTGGGGTGGACAGGGCCGGGGGAGACCCAGTACTTC,CASSLGWTGPGETQYF
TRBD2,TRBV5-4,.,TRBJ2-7,TGTGCCAGCAGCGACCCGGCTAGCGGGGGTTACGAGCAGTACTTC,CASSDPASGGYEQYF
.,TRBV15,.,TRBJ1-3,TGTGCCACCAGCAGGGACCCGGGACAACTCTCTGGAAACACCATATATTTT,CATSRDPGQLSGNTIYF
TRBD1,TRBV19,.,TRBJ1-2,TGTGCCAGTAGTACTTTGGGACAGGGGTACGGCTACACCTTC,CASSTLGQGYGYTF
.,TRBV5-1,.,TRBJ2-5,TGCGCCAGCAGCCGAGGACAGATTCAAGAGACCCAGTACTTC,CASSRGQIQETQYF
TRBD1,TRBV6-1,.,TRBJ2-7,TGTGCCAGCAGTGAATTTTTGTTTGGGGACAGAACCTACGAGCAGTACTTC,CASSEFLFGDRTYEQYF
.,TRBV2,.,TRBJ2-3,TGTGCCAGCGGCTTTGTAGAAGATACGCAGTATTTT,CASGFVEDTQYF
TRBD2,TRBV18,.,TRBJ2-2,TGTGCCAGCTCACCCGGACTAGCAGACACCGGGGAGCTGTTTTTT,CASSPGLADTGELFF